This is a list of T cell receptor beta chains from one sample in a study of CD4 T cells in relation to SARS-CoV-2 and coronaviruses. These receptors have no known antigen. Data came from immunoSEQ multiplex PCR; TCRdb stores just in-frame clones and leaves some out. This table holds 25,000 to 30,000 clones, 60% to 80% found once. The sample comprised CD4+ T cells from PBMCs, cultured in vitro. Every receptor here comes from a human donor in good health. CDR3s include the opening cysteine and the closing phenylalanine or tryptophan. Fields, in order: clone size, J gene, V gene, D gene, CDR3 protein, CDR3 DNA. The D gene is left open where the match is weak. Part of the rows lack a size; the others show once, few, many or a class for expanded clones.

>NA|TRBJ1-5|TRBV4-3|NA
CASSQGSSNQGNQPQHF
TGCGCCAGCAGCCAAGGTTCCTCCAATCAGGGTAATCAGCCCCAGCATTTT
>NA|TRBJ1-3|TRBV13|NA
CASSLGQGNTIYF
TGTGCCAGCAGCTTAGGGCAGGGAAACACCATATATTTT
>NA|TRBJ2-5|TRBV19|TRBD2
CASSMPAGGLETQYF
TGTGCCAGTAGTATGCCGGCGGGGGGGCTGGAGACCCAGTACTTC
>once|TRBJ2-5|TRBV9|TRBD2
CASSVATSGGYQETQYF
TGTGCCAGCAGCGTAGCCACTAGCGGGGGTTACCAAGAGACCCAGTACTTC
>NA|TRBJ2-1|TRBV10-1|NA
CASSEGTGRGEQFF
TGCGCCAGCAGTGAAGGGACCGGACGTGGAGAGCAGTTCTTC
>few|TRBJ2-5|TRBV7-9|NA
CASSSWGEQETQYF
TGTGCCAGCAGCAGCTGGGGGGAACAAGAGACCCAGTACTTC
>few|TRBJ1-1|TRBV6-5|TRBD1
CASIPAGTANTEAFF
TGTGCCAGCATTCCAGCCGGGACAGCGAACACTGAAGCTTTCTTT
>NA|TRBJ2-3|TRBV11-1|NA
CASSVRSGGGTDTQYF
TGTGCCAGCAGCGTCCGGAGCGGAGGAGGCACAGATACGCAGTATTTT
>NA|TRBJ2-4|TRBV5-6|NA
CASSQGLAKNIQYF
TGTGCCAGCAGCCAAGGGCTAGCCAAAAACATTCAGTACTTC
>NA|TRBJ1-6|TRBV10-3|NA
CAISVRGTSNSPLHF
TGTGCCATCAGTGTCCGCGGGACTTCTAATTCACCCCTCCACTTT
>NA|TRBJ1-2|TRBV4-1|NA
CASSQQTGANYGYTF
TGCGCCAGCAGCCAGCAGACAGGAGCTAACTATGGCTACACCTTC
>NA|TRBJ1-6|TRBV14|NA
CASSRTGTDNSPLHF
TGTGCCAGCAGCCGTACCGGGACTGATAATTCACCCCTCCACTTT
>NA|TRBJ1-1|TRBV4-1|NA
CASSQTTVGNTEAFF
TGCGCCAGCAGCCAAACGACAGTAGGGAACACTGAAGCTTTCTTT
>NA|TRBJ2-1|TRBV10-3|TRBD2
CAISESIGLANEQFF
TGTGCCATCAGTGAGTCGATCGGACTAGCTAATGAGCAGTTCTTC
>NA|TRBJ2-5|TRBV5-6|NA
CASSPLGGVQETQYF
TGTGCCAGCAGCCCCCTGGGCGGGGTCCAAGAGACCCAGTACTTC
>NA|TRBJ1-6|TRBV7-2|NA
CASSLYNSPLHF
TGTGCCAGCTCACTTTATAATTCACCCCTCCACTTT
>NA|TRBJ1-5|TRBV10-3|TRBD1
CAISPGGGGGNQPQHF
TGTGCCATCAGCCCAGGGGGGGGCGGTGGCAATCAGCCCCAGCATTTT
>NA|TRBJ2-7|TRBV5-1|NA
CASSLDGRGSYEQYF
TGCGCCAGCAGCTTGGATGGCAGGGGCTCCTACGAGCAGTACTTC
>NA|TRBJ2-1|TRBV4-3|TRBD1
CASSQDYRGAYNEQFF
TGCGCCAGCAGCCAGGACTACAGGGGGGCCTACAATGAGCAGTTCTTC
>NA|TRBJ2-7|TRBV11-3|NA
CASSLDGLIGGEQYF
TGTGCCAGCAGCTTAGATGGTCTCATCGGAGGAGAGCAGTACTTC
>NA|TRBJ1-2|TRBV2|NA
CASGENYGYTF
TGTGCCAGCGGAGAAAACTATGGCTACACCTTC
>NA|TRBJ2-7|TRBV6-6|TRBD2
CASSLSGGAREQYF
TGTGCCAGCAGTCTTAGCGGGGGGGCCCGTGAGCAGTACTTC
>NA|TRBJ2-3|TRBV2|TRBD2
CASSGTSEGTDTQYF
TGTGCCAGCAGCGGGACTAGCGAGGGCACAGATACGCAGTATTTT
>NA|TRBJ1-2|TRBV13|NA
CASSLGTGHNYGYTF
TGTGCCAGCAGCTTAGGGACAGGTCATAACTATGGCTACACCTTC
>once|TRBJ1-1|TRBV2|NA
CASIRAENTEAFF
TGTGCCAGCATTAGGGCGGAGAACACTGAAGCTTTCTTT
>NA|TRBJ2-2|TRBV9|TRBD2
CASSSWGGWSGELFF
TGTGCCAGCAGCTCGTGGGGGGGATGGTCCGGGGAGCTGTTTTTT
>NA|TRBJ2-3|TRBV7-9|NA
CASSRAQGEADTQYF
TGTGCCAGCAGCCGGGCCCAGGGAGAGGCAGATACGCAGTATTTT
>NA|TRBJ2-2|TRBV2|TRBD1
CASRRGTGTNTGELFF
TGTGCCAGCAGAAGGGGGACAGGGACGAACACCGGGGAGCTGTTTTTT
>NA|TRBJ1-1|TRBV4-3|NA
CASSLSGRLNTEAFF
TGCGCCAGCAGCCTCAGTGGCAGGTTGAACACTGAAGCTTTCTTT
>NA|TRBJ2-5|TRBV7-2|NA
CASSARMGQETQYF
TGTGCCAGCAGCGCCCGCATGGGGCAAGAGACCCAGTACTTC
>NA|TRBJ1-5|TRBV3-1/TRBV3-2|NA
CASSQGPNQPQHF
TGTGCCAGCAGCCAGGGCCCAAATCAGCCCCAGCATTTT
>NA|TRBJ2-3|TRBV19|TRBD1
CASRNRGQGTDTQYF
TGTGCCAGTAGGAACAGGGGGCAGGGCACAGATACGCAGTATTTT
>NA|TRBJ1-2|TRBV6-1|TRBD1
CASSAPDQSQGETYGYTF
TGTGCCAGCAGTGCCCCCGACCAATCACAGGGGGAGACCTATGGCTACACCTTC
>once|TRBJ2-7|TRBV7-8|NA
CASSPGHRSSYEQYF
TGTGCCAGCAGCCCGGGACATAGGAGCTCCTACGAGCAGTACTTC
>NA|TRBJ2-1|TRBV3-1/TRBV3-2|NA
CASSQGAGSGFTREQFF
TGTGCCAGCAGCCAAGGGGCAGGGTCGGGCTTTACACGTGAGCAGTTCTTC
>NA|TRBJ1-4|TRBV2|NA
CATGANEKLFF
TGTGCCACCGGGGCTAATGAAAAACTGTTTTTT
>NA|TRBJ2-3|TRBV27|NA
CASSLWWDQGMGQDTQYF
TGTGCCAGCAGTTTATGGTGGGATCAGGGAATGGGCCAAGATACGCAGTATTTT